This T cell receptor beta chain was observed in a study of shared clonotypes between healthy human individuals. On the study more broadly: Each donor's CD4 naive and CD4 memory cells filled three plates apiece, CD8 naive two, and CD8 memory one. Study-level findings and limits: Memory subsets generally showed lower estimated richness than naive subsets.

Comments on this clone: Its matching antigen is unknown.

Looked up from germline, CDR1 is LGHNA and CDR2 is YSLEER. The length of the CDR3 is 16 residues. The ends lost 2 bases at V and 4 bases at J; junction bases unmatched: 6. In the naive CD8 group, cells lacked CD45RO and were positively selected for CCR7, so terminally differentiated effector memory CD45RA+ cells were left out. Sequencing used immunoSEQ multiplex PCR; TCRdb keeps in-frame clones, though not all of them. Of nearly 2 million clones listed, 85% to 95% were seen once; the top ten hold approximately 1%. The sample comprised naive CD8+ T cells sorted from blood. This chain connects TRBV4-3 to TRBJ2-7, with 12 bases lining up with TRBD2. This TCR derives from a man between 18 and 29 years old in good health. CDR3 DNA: TGCGCCAGCAGCCAAAGTCTAGCGGGAGGGCTATACGAGCAGTACTTC. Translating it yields CASSQSLAGGLYEQYF.